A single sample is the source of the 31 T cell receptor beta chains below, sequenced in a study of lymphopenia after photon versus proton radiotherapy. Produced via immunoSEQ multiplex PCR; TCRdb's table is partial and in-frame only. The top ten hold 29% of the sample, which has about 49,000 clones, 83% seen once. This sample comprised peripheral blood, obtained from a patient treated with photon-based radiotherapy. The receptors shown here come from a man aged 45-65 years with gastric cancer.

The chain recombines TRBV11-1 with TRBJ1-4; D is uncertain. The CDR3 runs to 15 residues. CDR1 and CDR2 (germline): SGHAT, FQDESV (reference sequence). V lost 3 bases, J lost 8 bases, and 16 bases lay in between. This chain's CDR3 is CASSFLPWSGEKLFF. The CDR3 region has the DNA TGTGCCAGCAGCTTTCTACCGTGGAGTGGGGAAAAACTGTTTTTT.

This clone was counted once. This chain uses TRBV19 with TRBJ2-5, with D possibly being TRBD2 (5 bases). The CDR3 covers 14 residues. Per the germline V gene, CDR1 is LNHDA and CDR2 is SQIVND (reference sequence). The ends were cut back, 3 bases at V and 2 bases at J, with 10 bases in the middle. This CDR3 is CASSMGTGQETQYF. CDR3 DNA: TGTGCCAGTAGTATGGGTACGGGGCAAGAGACCCAGTACTTC.

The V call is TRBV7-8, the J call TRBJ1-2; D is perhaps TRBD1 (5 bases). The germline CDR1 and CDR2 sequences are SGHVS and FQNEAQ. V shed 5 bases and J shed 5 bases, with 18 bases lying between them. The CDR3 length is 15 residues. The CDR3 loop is CASSLSSGTEYGYTF. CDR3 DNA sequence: TGTGCCAGCAGCCTAAGTAGCGGGACTGAATATGGCTACACCTTC.

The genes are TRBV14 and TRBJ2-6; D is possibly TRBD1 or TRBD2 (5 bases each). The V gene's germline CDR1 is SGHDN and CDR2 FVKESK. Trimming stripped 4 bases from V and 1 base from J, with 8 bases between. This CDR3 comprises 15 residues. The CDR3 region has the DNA TGTGCCAGCAGCCGAGAGGGGTCTGGGGCCAACGTCCTGACTTTC. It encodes CASSREGSGANVLTF.

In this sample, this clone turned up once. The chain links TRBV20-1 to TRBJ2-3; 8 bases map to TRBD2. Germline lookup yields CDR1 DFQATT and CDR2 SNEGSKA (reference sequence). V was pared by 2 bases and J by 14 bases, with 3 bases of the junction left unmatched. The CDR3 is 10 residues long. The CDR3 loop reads CSARLAGRYF. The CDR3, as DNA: TGCAGTGCTAGACTAGCGGGCCGGTATTTT.

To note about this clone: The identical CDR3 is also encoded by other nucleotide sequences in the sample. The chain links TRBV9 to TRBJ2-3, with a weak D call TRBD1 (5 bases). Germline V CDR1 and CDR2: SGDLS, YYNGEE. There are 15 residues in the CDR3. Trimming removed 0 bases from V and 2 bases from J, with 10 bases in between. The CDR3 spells CASSVGGVYTDTQYF. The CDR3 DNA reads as TGTGCCAGCAGCGTAGGGGGCGTTTACACAGATACGCAGTATTTT.

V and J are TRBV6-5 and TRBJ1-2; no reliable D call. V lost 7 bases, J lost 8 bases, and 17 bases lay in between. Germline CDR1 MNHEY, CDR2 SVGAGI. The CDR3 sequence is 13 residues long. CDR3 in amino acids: CASIGRSVCGYTF. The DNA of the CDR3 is TGTGCCAGCATAGGCAGGAGTGTTTGCGGCTACACCTTC.

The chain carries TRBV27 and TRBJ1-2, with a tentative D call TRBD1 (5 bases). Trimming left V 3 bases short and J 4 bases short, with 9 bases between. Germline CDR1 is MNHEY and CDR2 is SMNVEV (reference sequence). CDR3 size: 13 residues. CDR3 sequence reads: CASSLQGGYGYTF. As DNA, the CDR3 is TGTGCCAGCAGTTTGCAGGGTGGCTATGGCTACACCTTC.

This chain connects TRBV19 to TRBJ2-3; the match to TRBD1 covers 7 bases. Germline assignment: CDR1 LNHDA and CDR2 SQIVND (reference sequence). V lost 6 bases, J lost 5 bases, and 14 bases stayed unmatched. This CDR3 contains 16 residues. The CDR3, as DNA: TGTGCCAGTAGAGCCGGGACAGCGAAACCCAGAGATACGCAGTATTTT. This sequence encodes CASRAGTAKPRDTQYF.

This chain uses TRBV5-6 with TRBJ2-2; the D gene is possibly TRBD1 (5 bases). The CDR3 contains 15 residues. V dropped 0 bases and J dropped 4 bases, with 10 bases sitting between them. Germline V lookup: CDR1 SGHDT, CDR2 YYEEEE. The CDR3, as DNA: TGTGCCAGCAGCTTGGGGACATTGACCACCGGGGAGCTGTTTTTT. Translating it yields CASSLGTLTTGELFF.

In nucleotides, the CDR3 is TGTGCCAGCAGTGGAGGACTAGCCGAGACCCAGTACTTC. Translation: CASSGGLAETQYF. The chain carries TRBV6-5 and TRBJ2-5; 8 bases map to TRBD2. Germline V gene lookup returns CDR1 MNHEY and CDR2 SVGAGI. The CDR3 is 13 amino acids. J gave up 5 bases and V 5 bases, and 4 bases lay outside the gene matches.

The CDR3: CASTERGTSGSYEQYF. CDR3 bases: TGTGCCAGCACCGAAAGGGGGACTAGCGGGAGTTACGAGCAGTACTTC. The chain uses TRBV28 and TRBJ2-7, with TRBD2 matching over 14 bases. Germline V lookup: CDR1 MDHEN, CDR2 SYDVKM. The length of the CDR3 is 16 residues. V shed 7 bases, J shed 4 bases, and the junction held 9 bases outside the gene matches.

CDR3 nucleotide sequence: TGCGCCAGCAGCCTCCAGGGGGCGGGAGCCGGGGACGAGCAGTACTTC. It encodes CASSLQGAGAGDEQYF. The chain employs TRBV5-1 and TRBJ2-7; TRBD1 is a possible D gene (8 bases). The CDR3 is made up of 16 amino acids. The V end lost 4 bases, the J end lost 5 bases, and 22 bases lay between the germline ends. The V gene's germline CDR1 is SGHRS and CDR2 YFSETQ.

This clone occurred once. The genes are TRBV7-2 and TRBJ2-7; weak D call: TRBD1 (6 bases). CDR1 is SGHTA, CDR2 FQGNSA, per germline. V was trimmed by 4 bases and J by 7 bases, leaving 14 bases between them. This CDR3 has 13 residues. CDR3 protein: CASSSGQSLEQYF. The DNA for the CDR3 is TGTGCCAGCAGCTCCGGACAGAGCTTGGAGCAGTACTTC.

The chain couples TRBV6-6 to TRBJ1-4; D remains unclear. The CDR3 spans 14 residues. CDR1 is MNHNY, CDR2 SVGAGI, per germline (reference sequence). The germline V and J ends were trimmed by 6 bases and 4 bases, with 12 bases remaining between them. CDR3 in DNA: TGTGCCAGCAGACGGACGGCTAATAATGAAAAACTGTTTTTT. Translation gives CASRRTANNEKLFF.

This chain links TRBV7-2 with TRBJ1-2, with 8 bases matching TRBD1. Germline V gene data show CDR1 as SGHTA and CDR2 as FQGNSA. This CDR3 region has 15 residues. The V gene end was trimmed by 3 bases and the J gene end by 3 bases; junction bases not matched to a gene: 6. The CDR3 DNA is TGTGCCAGCAGCTTCCAGGGGGCGATTGACTATGGCTACACCTTC. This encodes CASSFQGAIDYGYTF.

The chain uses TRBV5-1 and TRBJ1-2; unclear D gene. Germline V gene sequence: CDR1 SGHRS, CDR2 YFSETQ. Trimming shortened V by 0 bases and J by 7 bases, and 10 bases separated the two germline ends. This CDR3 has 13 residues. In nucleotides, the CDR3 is TGCGCCAGCAGCTTGGCGGGCGGAAGTGGCTACACCTTC. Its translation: CASSLAGGSGYTF.

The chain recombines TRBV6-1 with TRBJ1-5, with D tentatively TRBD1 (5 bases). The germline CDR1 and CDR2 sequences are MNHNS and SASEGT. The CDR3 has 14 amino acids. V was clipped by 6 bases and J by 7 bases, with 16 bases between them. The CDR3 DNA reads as TGTGCCAGCAGCCAGGGCGCAATGAGGCAGCCCCAGCATTTT. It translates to CASSQGAMRQPQHF.

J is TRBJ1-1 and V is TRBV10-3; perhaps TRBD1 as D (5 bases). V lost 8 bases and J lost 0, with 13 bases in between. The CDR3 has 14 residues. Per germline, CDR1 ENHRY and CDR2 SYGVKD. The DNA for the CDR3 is TGTGCCATCTCGGCAGGGAAAATGAACACTGAAGCTTTCTTT. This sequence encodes CAISAGKMNTEAFF.

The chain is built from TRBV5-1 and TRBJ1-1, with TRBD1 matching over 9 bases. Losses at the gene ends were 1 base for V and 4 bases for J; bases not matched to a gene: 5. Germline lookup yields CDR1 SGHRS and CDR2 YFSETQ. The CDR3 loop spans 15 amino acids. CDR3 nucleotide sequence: TGCGCCAGCAGCTTGCTAGACAGGGGGAGCACTGAAGCTTTCTTT. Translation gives CASSLLDRGSTEAFF.

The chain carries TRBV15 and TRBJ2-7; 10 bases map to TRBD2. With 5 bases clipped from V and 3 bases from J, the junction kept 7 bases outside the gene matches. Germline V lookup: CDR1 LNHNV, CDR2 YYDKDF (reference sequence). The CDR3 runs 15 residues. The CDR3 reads CATSFGLAESYEQYF. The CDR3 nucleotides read TGTGCCACCAGCTTTGGACTAGCGGAGAGCTACGAGCAGTACTTC.

CDR3 nucleotide sequence: TGTGCCAGTAGTATAGACAGGACAGGATCCTACGAGCAGTACTTC. This codes for CASSIDRTGSYEQYF. V and J are TRBV19 and TRBJ2-7; 7 bases align to TRBD1. Germline assignment: CDR1 LNHDA and CDR2 SQIVND (reference sequence). V shed 0 bases, J shed 1 base, and the junction held 3 bases outside the gene matches. The CDR3 sequence is 15 residues long.

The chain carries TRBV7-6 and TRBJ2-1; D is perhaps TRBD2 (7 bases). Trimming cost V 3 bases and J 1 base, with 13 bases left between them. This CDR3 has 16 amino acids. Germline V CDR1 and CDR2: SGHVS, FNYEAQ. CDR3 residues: CASSLRGGLSYNEQFF. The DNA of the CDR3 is TGTGCCAGCAGCTTGAGGGGGGGATTGTCCTACAATGAGCAGTTCTTC.

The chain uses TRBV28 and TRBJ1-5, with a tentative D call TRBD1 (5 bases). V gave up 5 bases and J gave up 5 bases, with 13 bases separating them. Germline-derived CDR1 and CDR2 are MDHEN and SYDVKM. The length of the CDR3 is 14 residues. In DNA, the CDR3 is TGTGCCAGCAGTCGCCCCGGGGGGTATCAGCCCCAGCATTTT. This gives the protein CASSRPGGYQPQHF.

CDR3 in amino acids: CASSLSGGNSYNEQFF. The DNA of the CDR3 is TGCGCCAGCAGCCTGTCAGGCGGGAACTCCTACAATGAGCAGTTCTTC. The gene calls are TRBV5-1 and TRBJ2-1; perhaps TRBD2 as D (6 bases). CDR3 length equals 16 residues. Trimming took 4 bases from V and 0 from J, leaving 14 bases between them. Germline-derived CDR1 and CDR2 are SGHRS and YFSETQ.

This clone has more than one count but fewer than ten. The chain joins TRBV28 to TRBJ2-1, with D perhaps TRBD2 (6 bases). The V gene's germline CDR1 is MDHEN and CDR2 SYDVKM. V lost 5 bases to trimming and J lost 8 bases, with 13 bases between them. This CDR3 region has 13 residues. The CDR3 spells CASSPDWRDEQFF. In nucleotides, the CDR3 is TGTGCCAGCAGTCCCGACTGGAGGGATGAGCAGTTCTTC. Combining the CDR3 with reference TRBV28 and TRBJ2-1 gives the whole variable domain DVKVTQSSRYLVKRTGEKVFLECVQDMDHENMFWYRQDPGLGLRLIYFSYDVKMKEKGDIPEGYSVSREKKERFSLILESASTNQTSMYLCASSPDWRDEQFFGPGTRLTVL.

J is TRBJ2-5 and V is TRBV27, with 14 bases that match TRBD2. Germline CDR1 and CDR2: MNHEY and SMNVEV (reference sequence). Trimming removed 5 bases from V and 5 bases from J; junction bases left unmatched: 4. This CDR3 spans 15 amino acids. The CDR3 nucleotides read TGTGCCAGCAGTCCCCGGACTAGCGGGAGGGAGACCCAGTACTTC. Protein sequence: CASSPRTSGRETQYF.

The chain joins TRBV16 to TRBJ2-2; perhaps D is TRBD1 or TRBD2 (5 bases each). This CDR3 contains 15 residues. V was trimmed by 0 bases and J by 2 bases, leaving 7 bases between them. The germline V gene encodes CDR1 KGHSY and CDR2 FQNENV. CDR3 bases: TGTGCCAGCAGCCAATCTGGGGGAAACACCGGGGAGCTGTTTTTT. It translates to CASSQSGGNTGELFF.

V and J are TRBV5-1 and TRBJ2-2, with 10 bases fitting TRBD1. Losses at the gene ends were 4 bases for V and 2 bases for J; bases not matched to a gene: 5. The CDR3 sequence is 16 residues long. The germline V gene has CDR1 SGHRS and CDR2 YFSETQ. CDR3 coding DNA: TGCGCCAGCAGCACCAGACAGGGGGCCAACACCGGGGAGCTGTTTTTT. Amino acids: CASSTRQGANTGELFF.

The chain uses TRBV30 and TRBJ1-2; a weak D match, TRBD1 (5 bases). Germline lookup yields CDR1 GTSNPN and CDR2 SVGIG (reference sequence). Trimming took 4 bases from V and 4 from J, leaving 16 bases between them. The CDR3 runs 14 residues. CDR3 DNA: TGTGCCTGGACCGGGGCCCTGAGGGCCTATGGCTACACCTTC. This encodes CAWTGALRAYGYTF.

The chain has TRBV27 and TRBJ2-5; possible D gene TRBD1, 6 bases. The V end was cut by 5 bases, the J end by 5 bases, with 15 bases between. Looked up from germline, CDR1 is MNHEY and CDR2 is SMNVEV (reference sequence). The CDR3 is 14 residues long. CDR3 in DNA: TGTGCCAGCAGTCCCCGGACAGCTTCTGAGACCCAGTACTTC. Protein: CASSPRTASETQYF.